The clone carrying this T cell receptor (beta chain) occurred once. The data derive from a study of a mutant IDH1 vaccine in newly diagnosed glioma. Time point of the sample: baseline, week 1 (first vaccination visit). Treatment reported: pre-vaccination baseline after standard-of-care therapy. Produced via immunoSEQ multiplex PCR; TCRdb's table is partial and in-frame only. The sample contains approximately 36,000 clones, around nine tenths of which appear only once. The CDR3 runs 15 residues. V shed 7 bases and J 4 bases; nucleotides not matched to a gene: 13. Germline CDR1 is MNHNY and CDR2 is SVGAGI (reference sequence).

The V and J genes are TRBV6-6 and TRBJ2-7; 7 bases match TRBD2. The sequence came from a man aged 18 to 35 with glioma. This specimen consisted of PBMCs, obtained from a glioma patient treated with radiotherapy, temozolomide or both. As DNA, the CDR3 is TGTGCCAGCACGCCCCCCTCCGGGGGGAGGTACGAGCAGTACTTC. Protein: CASTPPSGGRYEQYF.